Following are 22 T cell receptor beta chains from one sample sequenced in a study of T-cell memory formation after mild COVID-19. A single record per CDR3 protein comes from TCRdb applying MiXCR to the 5' RACE reads. The sample yields roughly 340,000 distinct CDR3 sequences, around 20% seen once. The source material was PBMCs or a T cell subset sorted from them (not recorded which). Source of these receptors: a man between 18 and 35 years old who had mild COVID-19 (a few samples of this study predate the infection). Cell type and time point are not known.

This chain connects TRBV20-1 to TRBJ1-6; D is undetermined. Trimming cost V 0 bases and J 0 bases, with 6 bases left between them. The CDR3 extends over 15 amino acids. Germline V CDR1 and CDR2: DFQATT, SNEGSKA (reference sequence). The CDR3 sequence: CSARDGSSYNSPLHF. Here the CDR3 DNA reads TGCAGTGCTAGAGACGGGAGCTCCTATAATTCACCCCTCCACTTT.

The chain carries TRBV3-1 and TRBJ1-1; D is unclear. The length of the CDR3 is 12 residues. The germline V gene encodes CDR1 LGHDT and CDR2 YNNKEL (reference sequence). Deletions cut 1 base from V and 9 bases from J, with 9 bases between. CDR3 loop: CASSQGEGKAFF. In DNA, the CDR3 is TGTGCCAGCAGCCAAGGGGAAGGGAAAGCTTTCTTT. Together with reference TRBV3-1 and TRBJ1-1, the CDR3 gives the full variable domain: DTAVSQTPKYLVTQMGNDKSIKCEQNLGHDTMYWYKQDSKKFLKIMFSYNNKELIINETVPNRFSPKSPDKAHLNLHINSLELGDSAVYFCASSQGEGKAFFGQGTRLTVV.

This clonotype was seen only a few times. Here the CDR3 DNA reads TGCGCCAGCAGCGCGACTACCGATTGGGAGCAGTTCTTC. It translates to CASSATTDWEQFF. The genes are TRBV5-1 and TRBJ2-1; D possibly corresponds to TRBD2 (5 bases). Per the germline V gene, CDR1 is SGHRS and CDR2 is YFSETQ. The CDR3 spans 13 residues. V lost 4 bases, J lost 10 bases, and 15 bases lay in between.

There are a few counts of this clonotype. This chain connects TRBV30 to TRBJ1-2, with TRBD1 matching 11 bases. The CDR3 runs to 16 residues. Germline values: CDR1 GTSNPN, CDR2 SVGIG (reference sequence). V was clipped by 2 bases and J by 2 bases; unmatched bases: 7. The CDR3 bases are TGTGCCTGGAGTCGGACAGGGGGCTATTGGAACTATGGCTACACCTTC. Its protein product is CAWSRTGGYWNYGYTF.

The chain employs TRBV15 and TRBJ2-7; D tentatively reads TRBD1 or TRBD2 (5 bases each). Looked up from germline, CDR1 is LNHNV and CDR2 is YYDKDF (reference sequence). This CDR3 spans 15 amino acids. V lost 1 base and J 1 base, leaving 11 bases between the germline ends. CDR3 in amino acids: CATSRAGTASYEQYF. Written as DNA, the CDR3 is TGTGCCACCAGCAGAGCCGGGACGGCGTCCTACGAGCAGTACTTC.

This clonotype was observed a few times. The chain carries TRBV3-1 and TRBJ2-6; D unresolved. Trimming took 5 bases from V and 0 from J, leaving 11 bases between them. There are 16 residues in the CDR3. Germline V lookup: CDR1 LGHDT, CDR2 YNNKEL (reference sequence). CDR3: CASSSNRYSGANVLTF. In DNA form, the CDR3 reads TGTGCCAGCAGCTCGAATAGATACTCTGGGGCCAACGTCCTGACTTTC.

The chain combines TRBV7-2 with TRBJ2-5; 9 nucleotides line up with TRBD1. Per the germline V gene, CDR1 is SGHTA and CDR2 is FQGNSA. This CDR3 is 13 amino acids long. V shed 4 bases and J 3 bases; nucleotides not matched to a gene: 0. The CDR3 region has the DNA TGTGCCAGCAGCTGGGACAGGGAAGAGACCCAGTACTTC. It codes for CASSWDREETQYF. The whole variable domain, remainder taken from reference TRBV7-2 and TRBJ2-5, is GAGVSQSPSNKVTEKGKDVELRCDPISGHTALYWYRQSLGQGLEFLIYFQGNSAPDKSGLPSDRFSAERTGGSVSTLTIQRTQQEDSAVYLCASSWDREETQYFGPGTRLLVL.

The genes are TRBV29-1 and TRBJ2-2; TRBD1 is a possible D gene (6 bases). CDR1 and CDR2 (germline): SQVTM, ANQGSEA. The CDR3 length is 14 residues. V was trimmed by 4 bases and J by 4 bases, leaving 13 bases between them. The CDR3 region is CSVALGRGTGELFF. CDR3 DNA: TGCAGCGTTGCGTTAGGCAGGGGCACCGGGGAGCTGTTTTTT.

This chain joins TRBV5-1 and TRBJ2-5; D not resolved. The CDR3 has 15 residues. V dropped 0 bases and J dropped 2 bases, with 11 bases sitting between them. Germline loops: CDR1 SGHRS, CDR2 YFSETQ. This chain's CDR3 is CASSLVFVGQETQYF. Written as DNA, the CDR3 is TGCGCCAGCAGCTTGGTGTTCGTGGGTCAAGAGACCCAGTACTTC.

This clonotype was picked up a small number of times. V and J are TRBV3-1 and TRBJ2-1; D is unresolved. V dropped 1 base and J dropped 3 bases, with 7 bases sitting between them. CDR1 is LGHDT and CDR2 is YNNKEL in the germline V gene (reference sequence). There are 14 residues in the CDR3. The CDR3 here is CASSQAPSYNEQFF. The CDR3 DNA reads as TGTGCCAGCAGCCAAGCACCTAGCTACAATGAGCAGTTCTTC.

This chain joins TRBV7-2 and TRBJ2-1; TRBD1 matches at 9 bases. V lost 1 base and J lost 9; bases outside the gene matches: 4. This CDR3 has 14 residues. Germline CDR1 and CDR2: SGHTA and FQGNSA. The DNA for the CDR3 is TGTGCCAGCAGCTTAGGCCGACAGGGGGGTGAGCAGTTCTTC. This sequence encodes CASSLGRQGGEQFF.

This clonotype was detected a few times. This sequence joins TRBV5-1 and TRBJ2-7; tentative D call: TRBD1 (6 bases). CDR1 is SGHRS and CDR2 is YFSETQ in the germline V gene. V lost 3 bases, J lost 2 bases, and 9 bases lay in between. The CDR3 is made up of 13 amino acids. Here the CDR3 DNA reads TGCGCCAGCAGCTGGGGGCCGGCCTACGAGCAGTACTTC. Its protein is CASSWGPAYEQYF.

The V call is TRBV4-1, the J call TRBJ2-7; weak D call: TRBD1 (5 bases). V lost 1 base to trimming and J lost 7 bases, with 14 bases between them. CDR1 is MGHRA, CDR2 YSYEKL, per germline. This CDR3 comprises 14 residues. CDR3 in amino acids: CASSQAETELEQYF. As DNA, the CDR3 is TGCGCCAGCAGCCAAGCCGAGACAGAGCTAGAGCAGTACTTC.

The chain has TRBV7-9 and TRBJ1-1; D is unresolved. The V end was cut by 3 bases, the J end by 1 base, with 9 bases between. This CDR3 region has 14 residues. Germline-derived CDR1 and CDR2 are SEHNR and FQNEAQ (reference sequence). The DNA for the CDR3 is TGTGCCAGCAGCTTGGGCAGACCGAACACTGAAGCTTTCTTT. Its protein product is CASSLGRPNTEAFF.

In its sample, this clonotype was seen many times. The chain recombines TRBV5-1 with TRBJ1-2; possible D gene TRBD1, 5 bases. Germline lookup yields CDR1 SGHRS and CDR2 YFSETQ. CDR3 length: 14 amino acids. Trimming removed 0 bases from V and 2 bases from J, with 8 bases in between. The CDR3 spells CASSLGGANYGYTF. The CDR3 DNA reads as TGCGCCAGCAGCTTGGGTGGGGCCAACTATGGCTACACCTTC. Filled out from reference TRBV5-1 and TRBJ1-2, the complete variable domain reads KAGVTQTPRYLIKTRGQQVTLSCSPISGHRSVSWYQQTPGQGLQFLFEYFSETQRNKGNFPGRFSGRQFSNSRSEMNVSTLELGDSALYLCASSLGGANYGYTFGSGTRLTVV.

This chain connects TRBV11-2 to TRBJ2-7; 9 bases match TRBD2. CDR1 and CDR2 (germline): SGHAT, FQNNGV. The CDR3 runs 16 residues. Losses at the gene ends were 4 bases for V and 2 bases for J; bases not matched to a gene: 9. The CDR3 protein is CASSSPHIAGAYEQYF. CDR3 coding DNA: TGTGCCAGCAGCTCGCCGCATATAGCGGGGGCCTACGAGCAGTACTTC. The full variable domain, completed using reference TRBV11-2 and TRBJ2-7, is EAGVAQSPRYKIIEKRQSVAFWCNPISGHATLYWYQQILGQGPKLLIQFQNNGVVDDSQLPKDRFSAERLKGVDSTLKIQPAKLEDSAVYLCASSSPHIAGAYEQYFGPGTRLTVT.

The chain employs TRBV6-1 and TRBJ1-5; possibly TRBD1 for D (5 bases). CDR1 and CDR2 from the germline V gene are MNHNS and SASEGT. There are 15 residues in the CDR3. The V gene lost 5 bases and the J gene lost 6 bases, with 17 bases spanning the gap. CDR3 in amino acids: CASSPGLPQGQPQHF. In nucleotides, the CDR3 is TGTGCCAGCAGTCCGGGGCTCCCCCAAGGTCAGCCCCAGCATTTT.

This clonotype occurred a few times. The chain uses TRBV25-1 and TRBJ1-2, with D possibly being TRBD1 (5 bases). V lost 4 bases, J lost 0 bases, and 6 bases lay in between. The CDR3 extends over 13 amino acids. The germline V gene has CDR1 MGHDK and CDR2 SYGVNS. CDR3 in amino acids: CASSATANYGYTF. For the CDR3, the DNA is TGTGCCAGCAGTGCGACAGCTAACTATGGCTACACCTTC.

The sample holds a few counts of this clonotype. The V gene is TRBV4-1, the J gene TRBJ2-5; possibly TRBD1 for D (6 bases). CDR1 and CDR2 (germline): MGHRA, YSYEKL. The CDR3 extends over 14 amino acids. V lost 6 bases, J lost 2 bases, and 13 bases lay in between. CDR3 in DNA: TGCGCCAGCAGTCGACAGGAGACTCAAGAGACCCAGTACTTC. Protein: CASSRQETQETQYF.

This clonotype is a singleton in its sample. DNA of the CDR3: TGCAGTGCTAGAGATCCGACTGGAGAGACCCAGTACTTC. Its protein is CSARDPTGETQYF. The V call is TRBV20-1, the J call TRBJ2-5; D unclear. The CDR3 length is 13 residues. Germline V gene sequence: CDR1 DFQATT, CDR2 SNEGSKA (reference sequence). The V end was cut by 0 bases, the J end by 4 bases, with 9 bases between.

This sequence joins TRBV20-1 and TRBJ2-7; tentatively, D is TRBD1 (6 bases). The CDR3 extends over 14 amino acids. V dropped 0 bases and J dropped 5 bases, with 14 bases sitting between them. Germline-derived CDR1 and CDR2 are DFQATT and SNEGSKA (reference sequence). CDR3 sequence (DNA): TGCAGTGCTAGAGATTGGGGGCGTAGGAACGAGCAGTACTTC. Translating gives CSARDWGRRNEQYF.

V gene TRBV30 combines with J gene TRBJ2-7, with 7 bases lining up with TRBD1. The germline V gene has CDR1 GTSNPN and CDR2 SVGIG (reference sequence). The CDR3 consists of 13 residues. Trimming at V came to 8 bases and at J to 3 bases, leaving 10 bases not matched to a gene. CDR3 residues: CAGYRDSDYEQYF. CDR3 bases: TGTGCCGGTTACCGGGACAGTGACTACGAGCAGTACTTC.